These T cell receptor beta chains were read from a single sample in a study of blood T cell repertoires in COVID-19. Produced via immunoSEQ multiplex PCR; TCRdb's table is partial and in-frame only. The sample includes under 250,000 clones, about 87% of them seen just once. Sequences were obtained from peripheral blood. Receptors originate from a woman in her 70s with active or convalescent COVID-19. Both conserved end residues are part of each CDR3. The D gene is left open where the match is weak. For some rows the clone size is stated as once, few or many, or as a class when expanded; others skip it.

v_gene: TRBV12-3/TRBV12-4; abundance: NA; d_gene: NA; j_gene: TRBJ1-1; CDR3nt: TGTGCCAGCAGTACACAGGGGAACACTGAAGCTTTCTTT; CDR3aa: CASSTQGNTEAFF
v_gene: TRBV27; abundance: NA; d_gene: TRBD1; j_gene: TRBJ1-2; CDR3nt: TGTGCCAGCAGTTTATCGTACCCCGACAGGGACGCTGGCTACACCTTC; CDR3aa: CASSLSYPDRDAGYTF
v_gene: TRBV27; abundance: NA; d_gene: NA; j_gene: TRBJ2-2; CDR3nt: TGTGCCAGCAGTCCCTCCCCTACAGGGTCCGGGGAGCTGTTTTTT; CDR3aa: CASSPSPTGSGELFF
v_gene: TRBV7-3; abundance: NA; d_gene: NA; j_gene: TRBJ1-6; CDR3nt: TGTGCCAGCAACTTGCAGGGGTTTTACGCTTCACCCCTCCACTTT; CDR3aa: CASNLQGFYASPLHF
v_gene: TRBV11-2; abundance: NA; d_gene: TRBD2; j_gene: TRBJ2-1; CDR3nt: TGTGCCAGCAGCTTACAGCGGGGGAGCTACAATGAGCAGTTCTTC; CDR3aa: CASSLQRGSYNEQFF
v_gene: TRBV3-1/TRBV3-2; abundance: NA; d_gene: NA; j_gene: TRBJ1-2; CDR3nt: TGTGCCAGCAGCCAAGAGGGGCTGTATGGCTACACCTTC; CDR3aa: CASSQEGLYGYTF
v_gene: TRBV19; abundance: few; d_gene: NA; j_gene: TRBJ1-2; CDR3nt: TGTGCCAGTAGAGACTACCGGGATTTTTTCTATGGCTACACCTTC; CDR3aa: CASRDYRDFFYGYTF
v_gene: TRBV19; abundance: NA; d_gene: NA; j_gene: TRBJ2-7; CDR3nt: TGTGCCAGTAGTATTGCGGGACAGATCTACGAGCAGTACTTC; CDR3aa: CASSIAGQIYEQYF
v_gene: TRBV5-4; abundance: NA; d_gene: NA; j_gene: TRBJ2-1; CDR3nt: TGTGCCAGCAGCACCGGCCCAGGGCCCCACTCCTACAATGAGCAGTTCTTC; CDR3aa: CASSTGPGPHSYNEQFF
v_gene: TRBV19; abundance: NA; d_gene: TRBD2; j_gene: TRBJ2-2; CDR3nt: TGTGCCAGTAGTATCTGGACTAGCGGTGATGTCCGAGGGGAGCTGTTTTTT; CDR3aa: CASSIWTSGDVRGELFF
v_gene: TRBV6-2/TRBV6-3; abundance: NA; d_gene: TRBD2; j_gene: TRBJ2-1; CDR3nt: TGTGCCAGCATCCCCGGGACTAGCTACAATGAGCAGTTCTTC; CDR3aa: CASIPGTSYNEQFF
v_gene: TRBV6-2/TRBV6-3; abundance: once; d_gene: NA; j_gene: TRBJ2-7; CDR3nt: TGTGCCAGCAGTTACCCGGGACTTCGTTTATACGAGCAGTACTTC; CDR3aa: CASSYPGLRLYEQYF
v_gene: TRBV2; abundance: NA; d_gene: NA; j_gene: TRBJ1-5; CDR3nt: TGTGCCAGCACCAGGGAGGGCAATCAGCCCCAGCATTTT; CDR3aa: CASTREGNQPQHF
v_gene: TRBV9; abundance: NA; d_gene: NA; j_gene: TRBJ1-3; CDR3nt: TGTGCCAGCAGCGTAGAGGCAGGGCGGGGAAACACCATATATTTT; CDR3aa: CASSVEAGRGNTIYF
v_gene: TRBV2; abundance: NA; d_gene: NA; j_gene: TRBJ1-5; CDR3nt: TGTGCCAGCAGTCTCAATCAGCCCCAGCATTTT; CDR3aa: CASSLNQPQHF
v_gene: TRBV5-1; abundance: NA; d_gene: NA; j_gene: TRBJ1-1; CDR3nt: TGCGCCAGCAGCTTGGGACAGACCGCAGGCACTGAAGCTTTCTTT; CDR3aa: CASSLGQTAGTEAFF
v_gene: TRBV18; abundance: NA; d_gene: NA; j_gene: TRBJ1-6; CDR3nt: TGTGCCAGCTCACCACTTCCAGATTCACCCCTCCACTTT; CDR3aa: CASSPLPDSPLHF
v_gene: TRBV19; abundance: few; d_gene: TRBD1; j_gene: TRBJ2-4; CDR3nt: TGTGCCAGTAGTATAGGTGGGACAGCATCCCCTACTCAGTACTTC; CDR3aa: CASSIGGTASPTQYF
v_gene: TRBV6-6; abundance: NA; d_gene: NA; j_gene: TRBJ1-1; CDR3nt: TGTGGAGTGTGGCCAGGGATGAACACTGAAGCTTTCTTT; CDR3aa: CGVWPGMNTEAFF
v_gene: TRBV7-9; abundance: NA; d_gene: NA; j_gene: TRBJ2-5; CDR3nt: TGTGCCAGCAGCTTAGTTCCGCAAGAGACCCAGTACTTC; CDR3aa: CASSLVPQETQYF
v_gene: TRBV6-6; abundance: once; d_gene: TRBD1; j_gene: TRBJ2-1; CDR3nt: TGTGCCACTGACAGGGCAAATGAGCAGTTCTTC; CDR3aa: CATDRANEQFF
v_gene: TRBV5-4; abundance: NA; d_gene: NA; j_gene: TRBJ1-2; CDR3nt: TGTGCCAGCAGCTTGTGGTCAGGGATTAACTATGGCTACACCTTC; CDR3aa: CASSLWSGINYGYTF
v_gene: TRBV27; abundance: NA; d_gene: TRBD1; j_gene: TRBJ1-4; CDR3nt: TGTGCCAGCGGCCCTGGGACAGGGTCAAAACTGTTTTTT; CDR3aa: CASGPGTGSKLFF
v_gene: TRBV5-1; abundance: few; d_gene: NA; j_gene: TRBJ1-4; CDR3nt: TGCGCCAGCAGCTTGAGAGGGTCGGTTGAAAAACTGTTTTTT; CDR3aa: CASSLRGSVEKLFF
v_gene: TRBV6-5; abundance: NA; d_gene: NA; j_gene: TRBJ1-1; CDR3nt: TGTGCCAGCAGCCGACTTAATACTGAAGCTTTCTTT; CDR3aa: CASSRLNTEAFF
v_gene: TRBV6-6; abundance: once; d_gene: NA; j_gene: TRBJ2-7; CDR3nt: TGTGCCAGCAGGACAGGACAAGCCTACGAGCAGTACTTC; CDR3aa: CASRTGQAYEQYF
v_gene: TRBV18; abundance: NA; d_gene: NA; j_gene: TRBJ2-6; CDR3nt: TGTGCCAGCTCACCACGGGAGGACTCTGGGGCCAACGTCCTGACTTTC; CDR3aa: CASSPREDSGANVLTF
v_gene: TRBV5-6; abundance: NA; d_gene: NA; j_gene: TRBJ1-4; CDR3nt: TGTGCCAGCAGCCCTCCCCCCACAGGGAACCCGAGGAAACTGTTTTTT; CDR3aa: CASSPPPTGNPRKLFF
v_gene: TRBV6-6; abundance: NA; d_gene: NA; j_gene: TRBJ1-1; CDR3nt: TGTGCCAGCAGTTATGGCAGGAGCGGGACTGAAGCTTTCTTT; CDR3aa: CASSYGRSGTEAFF
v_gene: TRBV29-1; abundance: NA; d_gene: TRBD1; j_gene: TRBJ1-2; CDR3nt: TGCAGCGTGACAGGGGAGGTCTACACCTTC; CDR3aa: CSVTGEVYTF
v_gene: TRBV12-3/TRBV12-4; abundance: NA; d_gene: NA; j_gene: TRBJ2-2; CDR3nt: TGTGCCAGCAGTTTCCGGTGGACCGGGGAGCTGTTTTTT; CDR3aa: CASSFRWTGELFF
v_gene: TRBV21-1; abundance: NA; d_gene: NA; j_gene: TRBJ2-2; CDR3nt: TGTGCCAGCACCTCAGAGGATAACGTTGGTAACACCGGGGAGCTGTTTTTT; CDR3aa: CASTSEDNVGNTGELFF
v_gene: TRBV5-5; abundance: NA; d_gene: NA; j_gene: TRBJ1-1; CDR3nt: TGTGCCAGCAGCTCCAGAGGGGGGAACACTGAAGCTTTCTTT; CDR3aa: CASSSRGGNTEAFF
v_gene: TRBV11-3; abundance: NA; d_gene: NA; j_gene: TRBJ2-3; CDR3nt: TGTGCCAGCAGCCCGGGTAGGAGGGGCTACACAGATACGCAGTATTTT; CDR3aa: CASSPGRRGYTDTQYF
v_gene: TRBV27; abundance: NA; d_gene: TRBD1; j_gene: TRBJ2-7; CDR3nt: TGTGCCAGCAGTTTGACAGGGCCCTACGAGCAGTACTTC; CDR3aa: CASSLTGPYEQYF
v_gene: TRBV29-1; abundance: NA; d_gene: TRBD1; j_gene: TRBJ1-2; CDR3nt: TGCAGCGCCAACAGGGGGATTCACGGCTACACCTTC; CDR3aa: CSANRGIHGYTF
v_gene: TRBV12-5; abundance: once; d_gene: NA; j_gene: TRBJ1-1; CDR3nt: TGTGCTAGTGGTATAACTGTAGGAGTGAACACTGAAGCTTTCTTT; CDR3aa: CASGITVGVNTEAFF
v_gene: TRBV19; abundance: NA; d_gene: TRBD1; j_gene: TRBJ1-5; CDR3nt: TGTGCCAGTAGTTTGACAGGGGGCAATCAGCCCCAGCATTTT; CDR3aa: CASSLTGGNQPQHF
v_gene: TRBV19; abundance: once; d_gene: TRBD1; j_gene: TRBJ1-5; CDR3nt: TGTGCCAGTAGCACCGGGACAGGGGTAACTCAGCCCCAGCATTTT; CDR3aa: CASSTGTGVTQPQHF
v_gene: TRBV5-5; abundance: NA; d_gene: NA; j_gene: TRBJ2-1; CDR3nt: TGTGCCAGCATAGGTATAGACAGCTCCTACAATGAGCAGTTCTTC; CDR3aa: CASIGIDSSYNEQFF
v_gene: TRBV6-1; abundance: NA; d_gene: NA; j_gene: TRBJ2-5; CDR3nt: TGTGCCAGCAGTGATTTCTTAGGAACCAGGGTCGAGACCCAGTACTTC; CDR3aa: CASSDFLGTRVETQYF
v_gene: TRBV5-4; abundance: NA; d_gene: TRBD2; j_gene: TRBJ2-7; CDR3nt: TGTGCCAGCAGCTTTAGCGGGGGTCACTACGAGCAGTACTTC; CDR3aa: CASSFSGGHYEQYF
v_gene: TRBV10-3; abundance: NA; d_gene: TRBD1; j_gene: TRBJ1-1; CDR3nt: TGTGCCATCAGTCTGGCCGGGACAGCTGAAGCTTTCTTT; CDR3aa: CAISLAGTAEAFF
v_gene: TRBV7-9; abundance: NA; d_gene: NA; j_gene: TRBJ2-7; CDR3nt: TGTGCCAGCAGCCCCACCGGCAGGGCCGCCTACGAGCAGTACTTC; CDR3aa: CASSPTGRAAYEQYF
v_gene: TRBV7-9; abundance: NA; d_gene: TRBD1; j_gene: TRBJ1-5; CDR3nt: TGTGCCAGCAGCTTAGCGGCAGGGGGCAGGTTAGGCAATCAGCCCCAGCATTTT; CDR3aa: CASSLAAGGRLGNQPQHF
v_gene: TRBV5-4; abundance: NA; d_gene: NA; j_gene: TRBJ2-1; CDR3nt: TGTGCCAGCAGCTTGCTAGCCAGTGAGCAGTTCTTC; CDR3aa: CASSLLASEQFF
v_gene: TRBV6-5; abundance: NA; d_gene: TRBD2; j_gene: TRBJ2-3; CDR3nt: TGTGCCAGCAGTTACGCCAGCGGGGCTCCCACAGATACGCAGTATTTT; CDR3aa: CASSYASGAPTDTQYF
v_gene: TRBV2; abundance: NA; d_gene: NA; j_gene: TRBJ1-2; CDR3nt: TGTGCCAGCAGTGACCCTCGACAGTGGTATGGCTACACCTTC; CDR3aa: CASSDPRQWYGYTF
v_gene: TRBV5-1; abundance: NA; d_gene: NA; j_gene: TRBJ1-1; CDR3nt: TGCGCCAGCAGCCCAAATGCCCGCTCGAGGGACACTGAAGCTTTCTTT; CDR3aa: CASSPNARSRDTEAFF
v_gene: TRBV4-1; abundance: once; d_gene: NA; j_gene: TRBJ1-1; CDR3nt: TGCGCCAGCAGCCACCTCTGGGGGGAGGGGGACACTGAAGCTTTCTTT; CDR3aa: CASSHLWGEGDTEAFF
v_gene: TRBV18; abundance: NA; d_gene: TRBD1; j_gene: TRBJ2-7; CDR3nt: TGTGCCAGCTCCCCAGAGTACAGGGGCCCCTACGAGCAGTACTTC; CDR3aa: CASSPEYRGPYEQYF
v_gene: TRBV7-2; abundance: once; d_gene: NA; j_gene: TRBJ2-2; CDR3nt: TGTGCCAGCAGCTTAGGGCGGGGGCCCACCGGGGAGCTGTTTTTT; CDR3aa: CASSLGRGPTGELFF
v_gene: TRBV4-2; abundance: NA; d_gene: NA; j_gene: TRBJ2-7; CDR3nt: TGTGCCAGCAGCCCCAGAAAGTCAGGGGCCGAGCAGTACTTC; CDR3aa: CASSPRKSGAEQYF
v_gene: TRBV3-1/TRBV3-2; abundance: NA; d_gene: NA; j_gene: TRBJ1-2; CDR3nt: TGTGCCAGCAGCCACTCCCCTCTCGTCGGGAACTATGGCTACACCTTC; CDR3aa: CASSHSPLVGNYGYTF
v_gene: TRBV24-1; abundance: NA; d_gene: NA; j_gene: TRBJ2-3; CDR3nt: TGTGCCACCCAAAGCACTACAGATACGCAGTATTTT; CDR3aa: CATQSTTDTQYF
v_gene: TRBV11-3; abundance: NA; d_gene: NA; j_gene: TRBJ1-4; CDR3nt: TGTGCCAGCAGCTCCTACTCGCCTGCAACTAATGAAAAACTGTTTTTT; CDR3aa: CASSSYSPATNEKLFF
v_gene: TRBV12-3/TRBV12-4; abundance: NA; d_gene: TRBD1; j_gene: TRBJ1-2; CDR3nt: TGTGCCAGCAGTACAGGGGACTATGGCTACACCTTC; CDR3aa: CASSTGDYGYTF